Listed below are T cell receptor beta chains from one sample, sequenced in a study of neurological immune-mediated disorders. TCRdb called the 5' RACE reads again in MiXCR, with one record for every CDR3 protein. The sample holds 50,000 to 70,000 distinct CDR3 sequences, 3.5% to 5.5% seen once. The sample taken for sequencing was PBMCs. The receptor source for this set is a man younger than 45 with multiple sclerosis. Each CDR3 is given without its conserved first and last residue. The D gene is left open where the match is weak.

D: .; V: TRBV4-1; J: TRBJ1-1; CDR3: ASSQEGTGADTEAF
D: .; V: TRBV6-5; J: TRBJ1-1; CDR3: AVRPGREKNTEAF
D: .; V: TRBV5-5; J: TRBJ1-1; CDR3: ASSLGAAPEAF
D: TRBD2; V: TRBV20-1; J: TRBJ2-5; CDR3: SARLAGGRGETQY
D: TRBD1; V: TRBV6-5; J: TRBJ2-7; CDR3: ASRRGQGYEQY
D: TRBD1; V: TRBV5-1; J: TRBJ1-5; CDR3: ASSLDAGTGGLPQH
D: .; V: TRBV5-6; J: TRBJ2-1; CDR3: ASSPFRLVRNEQF
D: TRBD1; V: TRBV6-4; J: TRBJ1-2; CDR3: ASSARTGDGYT
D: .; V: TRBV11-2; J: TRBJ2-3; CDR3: ASSPIRGLNTQY
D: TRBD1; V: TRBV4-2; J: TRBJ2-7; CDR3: ASSQVWGTEFYEQY
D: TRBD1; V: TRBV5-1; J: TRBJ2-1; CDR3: ASSFRDRAGNEQF
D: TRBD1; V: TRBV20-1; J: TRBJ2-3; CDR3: SASRGQGTDTQY
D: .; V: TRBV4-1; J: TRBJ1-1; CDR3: ASSQARDTEAF
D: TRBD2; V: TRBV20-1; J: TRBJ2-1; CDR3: SGGGRNNEQF
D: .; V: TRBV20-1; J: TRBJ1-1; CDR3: SALPGLWNTEAF
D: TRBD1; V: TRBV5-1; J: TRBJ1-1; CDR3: ASSSKQGMNTEAF
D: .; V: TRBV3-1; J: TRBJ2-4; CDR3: ASSQGLRPARGKNIQY
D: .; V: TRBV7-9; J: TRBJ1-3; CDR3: ASSWALTTGKTIY
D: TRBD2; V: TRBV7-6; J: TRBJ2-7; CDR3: ASSPSGGAYEQY
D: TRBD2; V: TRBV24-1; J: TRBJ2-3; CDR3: ATSDPASGGAVGTDTQY
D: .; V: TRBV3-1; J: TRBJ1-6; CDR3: ASSRGQHNSPLH
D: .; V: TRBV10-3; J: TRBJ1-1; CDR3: AISESTGLAF
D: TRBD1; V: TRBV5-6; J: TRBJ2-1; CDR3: ASSRQGGNEQF
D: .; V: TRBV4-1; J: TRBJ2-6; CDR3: ASSPRGAGANVLT
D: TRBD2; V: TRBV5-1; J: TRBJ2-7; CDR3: ASSYLAAYEQY
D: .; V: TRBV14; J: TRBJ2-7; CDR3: ASSRGYEQY
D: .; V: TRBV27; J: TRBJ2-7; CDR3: ASRGQGFYEQY
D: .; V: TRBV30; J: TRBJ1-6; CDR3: AWKQGPSPLH
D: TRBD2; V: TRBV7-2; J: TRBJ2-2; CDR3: ASSLGGSGELF
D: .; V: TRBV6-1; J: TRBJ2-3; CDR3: ASEADTQY
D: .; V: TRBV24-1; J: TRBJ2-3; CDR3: ATSDRKLGITDTQY
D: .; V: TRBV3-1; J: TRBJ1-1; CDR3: ASSQVAVNTEAF